At least ten counts were recorded for the clone carrying this TCR beta chain. Its antigen is still unknown. This sample is drawn from a study of spatial heterogeneity in lung cancer. About the study: The count of detected beta-chain sequences consistently exceeded that of alpha-chain sequences. The library had UMIs, and each TCR and UMI pair averaged more than ten raw reads.

Notes on the study in general: More often at tumor resection than at routine follow-up, ubiquitous expanded tumor TCRs were detected in the blood.

TCRdb re-derived calls from the 5' RACE reads in MiXCR, one entry per CDR3 protein. The sample carries 20,000 to 30,000 distinct CDR3 sequences, 4% to 5% recorded once. Stated time point: sample taken at primary tumor resection. Sequencing covered unsorted whole RNA taken from tumor, nontumor lung or frozen PBMC. Donation came from around 72 patients with untreated early-stage non-small cell lung cancer. The CDR3 consists of 11 residues. Trimming stripped 5 bases from V and 8 bases from J, with 10 bases between. Germline values: CDR1 SQVTM, CDR2 ANQGSEA. The chain couples TRBV29-1 to TRBJ2-1; D is possibly TRBD1 (6 bases). Sequencing used PBMCs, obtained at surgery. This sequence originates from a male donor with early-stage non-small cell lung cancer. CDR3 coding DNA: TGCAGCGTTAATAAGGGGGATGAGCAGTTCTTC. Amino acids: CSVNKGDEQFF.